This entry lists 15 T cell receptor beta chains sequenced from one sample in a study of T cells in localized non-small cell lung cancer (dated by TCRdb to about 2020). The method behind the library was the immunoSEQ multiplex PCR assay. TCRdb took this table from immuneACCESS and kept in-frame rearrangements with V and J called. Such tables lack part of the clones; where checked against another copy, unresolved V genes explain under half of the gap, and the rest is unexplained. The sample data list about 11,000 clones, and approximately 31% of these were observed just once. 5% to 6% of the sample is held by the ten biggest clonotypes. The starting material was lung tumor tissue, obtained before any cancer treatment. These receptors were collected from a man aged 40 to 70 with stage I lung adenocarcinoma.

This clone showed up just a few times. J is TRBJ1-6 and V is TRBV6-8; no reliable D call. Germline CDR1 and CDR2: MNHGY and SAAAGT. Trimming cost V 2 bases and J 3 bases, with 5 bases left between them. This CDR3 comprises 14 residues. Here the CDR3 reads CASSYPDYNSPLHF. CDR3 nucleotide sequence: TGTGCCAGCAGTTACCCGGACTATAATTCACCCCTCCACTTT.

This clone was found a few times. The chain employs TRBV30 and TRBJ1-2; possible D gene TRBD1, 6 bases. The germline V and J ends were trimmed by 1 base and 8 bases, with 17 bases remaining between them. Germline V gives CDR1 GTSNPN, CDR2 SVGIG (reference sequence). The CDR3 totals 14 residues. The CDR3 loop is CAWSDRDPYKGYTF. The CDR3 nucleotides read TGTGCCTGGAGTGACAGGGACCCCTATAAAGGCTACACCTTC.

The CDR3 reads CASSEAGGDEAFF. As DNA, the CDR3 is TGTGCCAGCAGTGAAGCAGGAGGAGATGAAGCTTTCTTT. The chain links TRBV6-1 to TRBJ1-1; no definite D call. Germline CDR1 reads MNHNS; CDR2 reads SASEGT. This CDR3 is built from 13 residues. Trimming removed 0 bases at V and 7 bases at J, with 9 bases between.

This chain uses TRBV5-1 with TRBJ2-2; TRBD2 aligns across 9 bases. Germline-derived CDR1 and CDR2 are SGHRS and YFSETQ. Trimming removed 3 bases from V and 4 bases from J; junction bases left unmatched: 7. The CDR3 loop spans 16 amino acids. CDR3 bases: TGCGCCAGCAGCTCTGAGACTAGCGGTGCCACCGGGGAGCTGTTTTTT. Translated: CASSSETSGATGELFF.

The CDR3 spells CASSYWGGFPMNTEAFF. The DNA for the CDR3 is TGTGCCAGCAGTTACTGGGGGGGATTTCCTATGAACACTGAAGCTTTCTTT. The rearrangement links TRBV6-8 to TRBJ1-1; maybe TRBD1 (5 bases). V was shortened by 1 base and J by 0 bases, with 15 bases between the two germline ends. CDR1 and CDR2 (germline): MNHGY, SAAAGT. The CDR3 is made up of 17 amino acids.

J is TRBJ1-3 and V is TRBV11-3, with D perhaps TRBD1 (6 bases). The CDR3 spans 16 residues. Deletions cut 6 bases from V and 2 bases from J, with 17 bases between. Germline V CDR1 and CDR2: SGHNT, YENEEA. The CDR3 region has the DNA TGTGCCAGCAGTTATCCAGGGGTCGAAGCTGGAAACACCATATATTTT. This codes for CASSYPGVEAGNTIYF.

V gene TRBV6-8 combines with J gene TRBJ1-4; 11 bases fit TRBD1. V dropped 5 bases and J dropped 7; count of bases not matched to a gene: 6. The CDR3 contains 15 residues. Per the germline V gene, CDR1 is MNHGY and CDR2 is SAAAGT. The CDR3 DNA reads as TGTGCCAGCAGTAGAGGGACAGGGGGTGGTGAAAAACTGTTTTTT. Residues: CASSRGTGGGEKLFF.

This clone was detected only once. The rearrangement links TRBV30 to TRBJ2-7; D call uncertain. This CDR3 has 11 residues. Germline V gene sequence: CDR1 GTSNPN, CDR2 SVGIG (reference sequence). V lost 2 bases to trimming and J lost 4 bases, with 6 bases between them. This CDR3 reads CAWSTDYEQYF. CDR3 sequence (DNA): TGTGCCTGGAGTACAGATTACGAGCAGTACTTC. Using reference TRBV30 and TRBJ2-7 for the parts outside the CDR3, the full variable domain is SQTIHQWPATLVQPVGSPLSLECTVEGTSNPNLYWYRQAAGRGLQLLFYSVGIGQISSEVPQNLSASRPQDRQFILSSKKLLLSDSGFYLCAWSTDYEQYFGPGTRLTVT.

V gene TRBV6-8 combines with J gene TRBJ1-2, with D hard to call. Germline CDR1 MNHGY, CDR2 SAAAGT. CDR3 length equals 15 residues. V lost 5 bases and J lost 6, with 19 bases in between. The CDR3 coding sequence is TGTGCCAGCAGTGAGTCCCCTTCGTTGGGTGATGGCTACACCTTC. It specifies CASSESPSLGDGYTF.

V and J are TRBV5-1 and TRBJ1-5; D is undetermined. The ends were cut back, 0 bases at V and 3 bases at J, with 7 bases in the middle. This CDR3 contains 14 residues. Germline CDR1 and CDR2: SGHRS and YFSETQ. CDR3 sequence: CASSLEGPNQPQHF. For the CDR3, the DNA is TGCGCCAGCAGCTTGGAAGGGCCCAATCAGCCCCAGCATTTT. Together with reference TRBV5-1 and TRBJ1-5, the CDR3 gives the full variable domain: KAGVTQTPRYLIKTRGQQVTLSCSPISGHRSVSWYQQTPGQGLQFLFEYFSETQRNKGNFPGRFSGRQFSNSRSEMNVSTLELGDSALYLCASSLEGPNQPQHFGDGTRLSIL.

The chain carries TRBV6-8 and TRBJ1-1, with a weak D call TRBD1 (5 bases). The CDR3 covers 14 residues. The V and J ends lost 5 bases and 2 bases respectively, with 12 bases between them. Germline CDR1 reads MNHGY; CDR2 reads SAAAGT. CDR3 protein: CASSVLQANTEAFF. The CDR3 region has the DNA TGTGCCAGCAGTGTCCTACAGGCCAACACTGAAGCTTTCTTT.

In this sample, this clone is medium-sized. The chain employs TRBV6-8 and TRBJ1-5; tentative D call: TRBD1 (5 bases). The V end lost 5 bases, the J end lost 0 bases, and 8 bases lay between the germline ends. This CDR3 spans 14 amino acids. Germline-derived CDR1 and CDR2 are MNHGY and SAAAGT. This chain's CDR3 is CASSLQVSNQPQHF. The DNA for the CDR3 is TGTGCCAGCAGTCTACAGGTTAGCAATCAGCCCCAGCATTTT.

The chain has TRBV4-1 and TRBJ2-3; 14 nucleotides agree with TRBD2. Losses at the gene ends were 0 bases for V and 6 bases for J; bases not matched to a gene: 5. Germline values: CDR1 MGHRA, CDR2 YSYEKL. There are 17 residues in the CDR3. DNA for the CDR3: TGCGCCAGCAGCCAAGAGGTGACTAGCGGGGGGGGTGATACGCAGTATTTT. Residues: CASSQEVTSGGGDTQYF.

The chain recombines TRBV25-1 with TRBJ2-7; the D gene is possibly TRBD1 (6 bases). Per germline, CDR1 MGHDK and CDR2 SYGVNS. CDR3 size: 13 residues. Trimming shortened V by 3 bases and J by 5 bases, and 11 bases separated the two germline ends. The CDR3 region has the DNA TGTGCCAGCAGTGATCCAGGGGTAAACGAGCAGTACTTC. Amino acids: CASSDPGVNEQYF.

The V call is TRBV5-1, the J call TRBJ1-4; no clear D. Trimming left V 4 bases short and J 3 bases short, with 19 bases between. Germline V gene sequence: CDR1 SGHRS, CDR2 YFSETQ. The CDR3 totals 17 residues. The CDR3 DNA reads TGCGCCAGCAGCCCCAACGGGCTCCAGTGGTCTAATGAAAAACTGTTTTTT. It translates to CASSPNGLQWSNEKLFF. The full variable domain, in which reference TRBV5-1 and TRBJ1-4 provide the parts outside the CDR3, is KAGVTQTPRYLIKTRGQQVTLSCSPISGHRSVSWYQQTPGQGLQFLFEYFSETQRNKGNFPGRFSGRQFSNSRSEMNVSTLELGDSALYLCASSPNGLQWSNEKLFFGSGTQLSVL.